Detailed here is one T cell receptor (beta chain). The data are from a study of blood T cell repertoires in COVID-19. Overall study: Acute-phase and convalescent COVID-19 samples originated in the United States, Italy and Spain.

The length of the CDR3 is 14 residues. Germline V gene sequence: CDR1 SGHTA, CDR2 FQGNSA. Trimming removed 3 bases from V and 3 bases from J; junction bases left unmatched: 2. Using immunoSEQ multiplex PCR, the repertoire was profiled, and TCRdb retains in-frame clones only, with some absent. This table holds roughly 500,000 clones, more than 85% found once. Assignments of participants to cohorts depended upon their own reported clinical history. The sequencing input was PBMCs or T cells enriched from blood (not recorded which). This clonotype originated in a woman aged 55-69 years who had recovered from COVID-19. The chain has TRBV7-2 and TRBJ2-3, with 8 bases that match TRBD1. CDR3 sequence reads: CASSFRGLTDTQYF. In DNA form, the CDR3 reads TGTGCCAGCAGCTTCAGGGGGCTGACAGATACGCAGTATTTT. The full variable domain, completed using reference TRBV7-2 and TRBJ2-3, is GAGVSQSPSNKVTEKGKDVELRCDPISGHTALYWYRQSLGQGLEFLIYFQGNSAPDKSGLPSDRFSAERTGGSVSTLTIQRTQQEDSAVYLCASSFRGLTDTQYFGPGTRLTVL.